What follows are 25 T cell receptor beta chains derived from one specimen sequenced in a study of CD8 T cells in Susac syndrome. RNA in amounts of about 0.5 to 1 ug was reverse transcribed with random hexamers. A single record per CDR3 protein comes from TCRdb applying MiXCR to the immunoSEQ multiplex PCR reads. The sample lists approximately 200,000 distinct CDR3 sequences, roughly 96% seen once, with roughly 0.088% in the top ten. Sequencing input: CD4+ T cells from PBMCs. These TCRs come from a human donor with multiple sclerosis.

The chain uses TRBV19 and TRBJ2-1; D remains ambiguous. In germline, CDR1 is LNHDA, CDR2 SQIVND (reference sequence). Trimming took 9 bases from V and 2 from J, leaving 14 bases between them. CDR3 length equals 14 residues. The CDR3 reads CASAWSRAYNEQFF. As DNA, the CDR3 is TGTGCCAGCGCCTGGAGTCGGGCCTACAATGAGCAGTTCTTC.

This chain uses TRBV6-6 with TRBJ1-1; the D gene is possibly TRBD1 (6 bases). The CDR3 is made up of 16 amino acids. CDR1 MNHNY and CDR2 SVGAGI come from the germline V gene (reference sequence). V was cut by 4 bases and J by 0 bases, with 15 bases left in between. The CDR3 loop is CASSSQGHGLNTEAFF. The DNA of the CDR3 is TGTGCCAGCAGTTCCCAGGGACACGGCCTGAACACTGAAGCTTTCTTT.

This clonotype was recorded once. The V call is TRBV9, the J call TRBJ2-4; D ambiguous. V was clipped by 0 bases and J by 3 bases, with 4 bases between them. There are 13 residues in the CDR3. From germline, CDR1 is SGDLS and CDR2 YYNGEE. The CDR3 here is CASSVDGKNIQYF. CDR3 in DNA: TGTGCCAGCAGCGTAGATGGCAAAAACATTCAGTACTTC.

This clonotype was seen once. This sequence joins TRBV19 and TRBJ2-2; the match to TRBD1 covers 7 bases. The CDR3 is 15 residues long. In germline, CDR1 is LNHDA, CDR2 SQIVND (reference sequence). J was trimmed by 0 bases and V by 7 bases; bases with no gene match: 5. The CDR3 sequence: CASTSGTANTGELFF. The CDR3, as DNA: TGTGCCAGTACCTCAGGGACAGCGAACACCGGGGAGCTGTTTTTT.

The rearrangement joins TRBV3-1 to TRBJ2-2; possible D gene TRBD2, 6 bases. Germline V gene data show CDR1 as LGHDT and CDR2 as YNNKEL (reference sequence). The CDR3 contains 15 residues. V lost 4 bases, J lost 7 bases, and 16 bases lay in between. CDR3 sequence: CASSLAVPGVGELFF. DNA of the CDR3: TGTGCCAGCAGCCTAGCCGTCCCGGGGGTCGGGGAGCTGTTTTTT.

This clonotype came up once. The gene calls are TRBV30 and TRBJ1-1; D is unclear. Trimming shortened V by 7 bases and J by 1 base, and 7 bases separated the two germline ends. The CDR3 covers 11 residues. Germline V gene sequence: CDR1 GTSNPN, CDR2 SVGIG (reference sequence). CDR3 amino acids: CASTGNTEAFF. The CDR3 DNA follows: TGTGCCTCAACTGGGAACACTGAAGCTTTCTTT.

This rearrangement joins TRBV10-3 to TRBJ2-1, with D unresolved. The CDR3 is 12 residues long. The V gene lost 2 bases and the J gene lost 9 bases, with 8 bases spanning the gap. The V gene's germline CDR1 is ENHRY and CDR2 SYGVKD. CDR3 sequence reads: CAISELVSEQFF. The CDR3 DNA sequence: TGTGCCATCAGTGAGCTGGTGAGTGAGCAGTTCTTC.

The rearrangement joins TRBV30 to TRBJ1-2; D unresolved. Trimming shortened V by 3 bases and J by 7 bases, and 18 bases separated the two germline ends. The CDR3 consists of 14 residues. The V gene's germline CDR1 is GTSNPN and CDR2 SVGIG (reference sequence). Here the CDR3 DNA reads TGTGCCTGGAGGAGTCGTCAGCGCGACGGTGGCTACACCTTC. Amino acids: CAWRSRQRDGGYTF.

The chain uses TRBV27 and TRBJ2-5; tentative D call: TRBD2 (5 bases). In germline, CDR1 is MNHEY, CDR2 SMNVEV (reference sequence). The V end lost 5 bases, the J end lost 5 bases, and 15 bases lay between the germline ends. This CDR3 contains 14 residues. In nucleotides, the CDR3 is TGTGCCAGCAGTCCCCGGGCGGGCCGGGAGACCCAGTACTTC. Its protein product is CASSPRAGRETQYF.

J is TRBJ2-5 and V is TRBV4-1; D is ambiguous. The CDR3 contains 15 residues. The germline V and J ends were trimmed by 3 bases and 4 bases, with 15 bases remaining between them. Germline values: CDR1 MGHRA, CDR2 YSYEKL. CDR3 bases: TGCGCCAGCAGCCAGCGAAGGGCCCTAGGAGAGACCCAGTACTTC. Amino acids: CASSQRRALGETQYF.

The gene calls are TRBV24-1 and TRBJ2-1, with D possibly being TRBD2 (6 bases). Germline assignment: CDR1 KGHDR and CDR2 SFDVKD. The V end was cut by 5 bases, the J end by 7 bases, with 14 bases between. This CDR3 comprises 14 residues. Here the CDR3 reads CATSVPGTSNEQFF. The DNA for the CDR3 is TGTGCCACCAGTGTCCCCGGGACTTCTAATGAGCAGTTCTTC.

V is TRBV3-1 and J is TRBJ2-2, with D possibly being TRBD1 or TRBD2 (5 bases each). V gave up 0 bases and J gave up 0 bases, with 11 bases separating them. The CDR3 loop spans 17 amino acids. Germline V lookup: CDR1 LGHDT, CDR2 YNNKEL (reference sequence). CDR3 sequence (DNA): TGTGCCAGCAGCCAAGATCGAGGGGCTACGAACACCGGGGAGCTGTTTTTT. It encodes CASSQDRGATNTGELFF.

The CDR3 loop reads CASSLVATTNNEQFF. CDR3 bases: TGTGCCAGCAGCTTGGTTGCAACAACCAACAATGAGCAGTTCTTC. This sequence joins TRBV5-6 and TRBJ2-1; D gene uncertain. V shed 0 bases and J shed 5 bases, with 12 bases lying between them. The CDR3 contains 15 residues. Germline CDR1 is SGHDT and CDR2 is YYEEEE.

The chain links TRBV12-3 or TRBV12-4 to TRBJ1-1; 10 bases match TRBD1. The length of the CDR3 is 15 residues. V shed 5 bases, J shed 4 bases, and the junction held 7 bases outside the gene matches. In DNA, the CDR3 is TGTGCCAGCAGTGGACAGGGGGGGCCCAGCACTGAAGCTTTCTTT. Translating it yields CASSGQGGPSTEAFF.

The chain recombines TRBV15 with TRBJ2-1, with 15 bases that match TRBD2. The CDR3 loop spans 15 amino acids. V shed 2 bases, J shed 10 bases, and the junction held 3 bases outside the gene matches. Germline assignment: CDR1 LNHNV and CDR2 YYDKDF (reference sequence). The CDR3 DNA follows: TGTGCCACCAGCAGAAGCGGGACTAGCGGGAGGGAGCAGTTCTTC. Translating it yields CATSRSGTSGREQFF.

This clonotype is a singleton in its sample. This sequence joins TRBV6-5 and TRBJ1-2; unclear D gene. The length of the CDR3 is 12 residues. The germline CDR1 and CDR2 sequences are MNHEY and SVGAGI. V was cut by 5 bases and J by 6 bases, with 10 bases left in between. The CDR3 nucleotides are TGTGCCAGCAGTCGGAGTTTTGATGGCTACACCTTC. Protein sequence: CASSRSFDGYTF.

This chain connects TRBV24-1 to TRBJ2-3; D is undetermined. Germline V gene lookup returns CDR1 KGHDR and CDR2 SFDVKD. This CDR3 contains 13 residues. With 4 bases removed from V and 2 bases from J, the gap between germline ends came to 6 bases. The DNA of the CDR3 is TGTGCCACCAGTGAGGGGATCACAGATACGCAGTATTTT. Translating it yields CATSEGITDTQYF.

V gene TRBV3-1 combines with J gene TRBJ1-2; D uncertain. V was cut by 6 bases and J by 3 bases, with 17 bases left in between. Germline CDR1 LGHDT, CDR2 YNNKEL (reference sequence). This CDR3 spans 15 amino acids. In nucleotides, the CDR3 is TGTGCCAGCAGACACGGACGGACTGGCCACTATGGCTACACCTTC. Translated: CASRHGRTGHYGYTF.

The V and J genes are TRBV20-1 and TRBJ2-3; 7 nucleotides match TRBD2. J gave up 5 bases and V 5 bases, and 4 bases lay outside the gene matches. From germline, CDR1 is DFQATT and CDR2 SNEGSKA (reference sequence). The CDR3 is 12 amino acids. CDR3 sequence (DNA): TGCAGTGCTTGGGACTACTTAGATACGCAGTATTTT. The encoded protein is CSAWDYLDTQYF.

This sequence joins TRBV30 and TRBJ2-1; D gene ambiguous. CDR3 size: 14 residues. Trimming took 1 base from V and 6 from J, leaving 13 bases between them. The germline V gene has CDR1 GTSNPN and CDR2 SVGIG (reference sequence). The CDR3 spells CAWSDVTLGNEQFF. DNA for the CDR3: TGTGCCTGGAGTGACGTGACTCTCGGCAATGAGCAGTTCTTC.

The chain combines TRBV12-3 or TRBV12-4 with TRBJ2-3; D may be TRBD1 (6 bases). The CDR3 totals 14 residues. The V end was cut by 7 bases, the J end by 6 bases, with 17 bases between. CDR3 coding DNA: TGTGCCAGCACACTGCTGGGGGCGGGCGATACGCAGTATTTT. As protein: CASTLLGAGDTQYF.

This chain connects TRBV5-1 to TRBJ2-3; D unresolved. Germline lookup yields CDR1 SGHRS and CDR2 YFSETQ. Trimming cost V 0 bases and J 0 bases, with 8 bases left between them. The CDR3 totals 15 residues. CDR3 DNA: TGCGCCAGCAGCTTGGAAGCGCCTAGCACAGATACGCAGTATTTT. This gives the protein CASSLEAPSTDTQYF.

This clonotype showed up just once. The genes are TRBV4-2 and TRBJ2-7; D may correspond to TRBD1 or TRBD2 (5 bases each). The CDR3 has 16 residues. The V gene lost 2 bases and the J gene lost 7 bases, with 21 bases spanning the gap. Per the germline V gene, CDR1 is LGHNA and CDR2 is YNFKEQ. CDR3 loop: CASSQTSGTPFREQYF. The DNA for the CDR3 is TGTGCCAGCAGCCAAACTTCCGGGACGCCCTTTCGGGAGCAGTACTTC.

This chain links TRBV29-1 with TRBJ2-3, with D tentatively TRBD2 (6 bases). The CDR3 has 14 amino acids. Germline V gene lookup returns CDR1 SQVTM and CDR2 ANQGSEA. Trimming removed 4 bases at V and 1 base at J, with 12 bases between. CDR3 sequence: CSVGGSGGTDTQYF. CDR3 DNA: TGCAGCGTTGGGGGGTCGGGAGGCACAGATACGCAGTATTTT.

The chain uses TRBV3-1 and TRBJ2-1, with D uncertain. The germline gives CDR1 LGHDT, CDR2 YNNKEL (reference sequence). V lost 5 bases to trimming and J lost 5 bases, with 13 bases between them. This CDR3 spans 14 amino acids. This CDR3 is CASSELDQNNEQFF. As DNA, the CDR3 is TGTGCCAGCAGCGAATTGGACCAAAACAATGAGCAGTTCTTC.